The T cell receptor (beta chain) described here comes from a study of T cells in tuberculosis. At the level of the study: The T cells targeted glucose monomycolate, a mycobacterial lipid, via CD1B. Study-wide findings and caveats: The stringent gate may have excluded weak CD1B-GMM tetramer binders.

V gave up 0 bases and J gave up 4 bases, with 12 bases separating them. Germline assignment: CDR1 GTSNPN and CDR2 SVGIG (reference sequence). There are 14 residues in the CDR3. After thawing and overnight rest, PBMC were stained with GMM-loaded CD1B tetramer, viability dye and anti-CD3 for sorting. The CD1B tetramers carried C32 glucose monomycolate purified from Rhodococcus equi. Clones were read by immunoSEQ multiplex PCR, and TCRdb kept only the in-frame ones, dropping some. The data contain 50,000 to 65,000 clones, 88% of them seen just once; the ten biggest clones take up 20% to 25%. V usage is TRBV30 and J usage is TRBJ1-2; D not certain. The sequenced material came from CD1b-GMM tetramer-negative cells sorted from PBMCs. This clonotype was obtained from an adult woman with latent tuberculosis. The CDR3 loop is CAWSVSRRAYGYTF. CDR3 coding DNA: TGTGCCTGGAGTGTAAGCAGGCGAGCCTATGGCTACACCTTC.